This TCR beta chain was documented in a study of T-cell reconstitution after alpha-beta-depleted transplantation in children. Researchers prepared the TCRbeta library using unique molecular identifiers, the study reports. Each CDR3 protein is one row after TCRdb ran MiXCR on the PCR reads. The sample lists about 500,000 distinct CDR3 sequences, over 25% seen once, with around 2.5% in the top ten. The CDR3 has 13 amino acids. Germline values: CDR1 DFQATT, CDR2 SNEGSKA (reference sequence). Trimming shortened V by 3 bases and J by 9 bases, and 12 bases separated the two germline ends. This clonotype was picked up many times.

The input for sequencing was PBMCs from the stem cell graft donor, taken from the stem cell graft. This sequence originates from a human donor who donated a stem cell graft to a child with aplastic anemia. The rearrangement uses TRBV20-1 and TRBJ1-6; no definite D call. For the CDR3, the DNA is TGCAGTGCTAGCAACGGGGATGGTTCACCCCTCCACTTT. Its translation: CSASNGDGSPLHF.